A selection of T cell receptor beta chains follows, all from one sample in a study of T cell responses to AZD1222 COVID-19 vaccine. Libraries were prepared by immunoSEQ multiplex PCR; TCRdb keeps only in-frame clonotypes and omits some of them. The sample lists 100,000 or so clones; around nine tenths were seen once. The sample consisted of peripheral blood, taken on day 0 of AZD1222 vaccination. The receptors here all came from an adult in good health. Both conserved end residues are part of each CDR3. The order of the fields is D gene, V gene, clone size, J gene, CDR3 protein, CDR3 DNA. The D gene is left open where the match is weak. Clone size appears in some rows only: once, few, many, or a class for an expanded clone.

.	TRBV7-3	.	TRBJ2-2	CASSLYGSNTGELFF	TGTGCCAGCAGCCTCTACGGATCGAACACCGGGGAGCTGTTTTTT
TRBD1	TRBV4-2	.	TRBJ2-6	CASSQDRTGVGANVLTF	TGTGCCAGCAGCCAAGACAGGACAGGGGTAGGGGCCAACGTCCTGACTTTC
TRBD2	TRBV5-1	.	TRBJ2-7	CASSFGLAGLDEQYF	TGCGCCAGCAGCTTTGGACTAGCGGGGCTCGACGAGCAGTACTTC
TRBD2	TRBV4-3	.	TRBJ2-3	CASSQRAGGRDTQYF	TGCGCCAGCAGCCAACGAGCGGGGGGGAGGGATACGCAGTATTTT
.	TRBV5-6	once	TRBJ1-5	CASSFSLFSNQPQHF	TGTGCCAGCAGCTTTTCGCTTTTCAGCAATCAGCCCCAGCATTTT
.	TRBV28	.	TRBJ1-2	CASGTAYGYTF	TGTGCCAGCGGAACGGCCTATGGCTACACCTTC
TRBD2	TRBV4-1	.	TRBJ2-2	CASSQDPIRLAGALLNTGELFF	TGCGCCAGCAGCCAAGATCCAATCCGACTAGCGGGGGCCTTACTCAACACCGGGGAGCTGTTTTTT
.	TRBV7-2	.	TRBJ1-2	CASSLEERVDNTF	TGTGCCAGCAGCTTAGAGGAGAGGGTGGACAACACCTTC
.	TRBV3-1/TRBV3-2	.	TRBJ1-2	CASSQDLIAGLSSYGYTF	TGTGCCAGCAGCCAAGATCTAATCGCAGGCCTATCGAGCTATGGCTACACCTTC
.	TRBV10-3	.	TRBJ1-1	CAISDEVNTEAFF	TGTGCCATCAGTGACGAGGTGAACACTGAAGCTTTCTTT
.	TRBV7-3	.	TRBJ1-1	CASSLTPNTEAFF	TGTGCCAGCAGCTTGACACCGAACACTGAAGCTTTCTTT
.	TRBV28	few	TRBJ2-5	CASTAVETQYF	TGTGCCAGCACCGCCGTAGAGACCCAGTACTTC
.	TRBV19	.	TRBJ2-2	CASSPIGRARTGELFF	TGTGCCAGTAGTCCTATCGGGCGGGCTCGCACCGGGGAGCTGTTTTTT
.	TRBV20-1	.	TRBJ1-6	CSARYGILHF	TGCAGTGCTAGATATGGGATACTCCACTTT
.	TRBV9	few	TRBJ2-1	CASSVRGFSYNEQFF	TGTGCCAGCAGCGTAAGGGGGTTCTCCTACAATGAGCAGTTCTTC
TRBD1	TRBV5-1	once	TRBJ1-1	CASSFGTVNTEAFF	TGCGCCAGCAGCTTCGGGACAGTGAACACTGAAGCTTTCTTT
.	TRBV10-3	.	TRBJ1-6	CAISIAGPGPNSPLHF	TGTGCCATCAGTATCGCCGGGCCGGGGCCTAATTCACCCCTCCACTTT
.	TRBV18	.	TRBJ2-7	CASSPLGTRSSYEQYF	TGTGCCAGCTCACCACTCGGGACACGCAGCTCCTACGAGCAGTACTTC
.	TRBV5-6	.	TRBJ1-3	CASSLATGRARNTIYF	TGTGCCAGCAGCTTGGCCACCGGCAGGGCCCGAAACACCATATATTTT
.	TRBV7-9	.	TRBJ1-2	CASGEYGYTF	TGTGCCAGCGGGGAATATGGCTACACCTTC
.	TRBV10-3	.	TRBJ2-2	CAISDAGPDTGELFF	TGTGCCATCAGTGATGCAGGGCCGGACACCGGGGAGCTGTTTTTT
.	TRBV9	few	TRBJ1-4	CASSPGGRFEKLFF	TGTGCCAGCAGCCCTGGGGGACGGTTCGAAAAACTGTTTTTT
TRBD1	TRBV6-2/TRBV6-3	.	TRBJ1-2	CASSWGQRYTF	TGTGCCAGCAGTTGGGGACAGCGCTACACCTTC
.	TRBV6-2/TRBV6-3	.	TRBJ1-2	CASSYRGVEGYTF	TGTGCCAGCAGTTACCGGGGAGTCGAGGGCTACACCTTC
TRBD1	TRBV11-2	few	TRBJ1-4	CASSLVGPGQGIEKLFF	TGTGCCAGCAGCTTAGTGGGCCCGGGACAGGGAATAGAAAAACTGTTTTTT
.	TRBV7-9	.	TRBJ1-2	CASSLGGGGPNYGYTF	TGTGCCAGCAGCTTAGGGGGCGGGGGCCCTAACTATGGCTACACCTTC
.	TRBV9	.	TRBJ1-3	CASSVDPGRQDFSGNTIYF	TGTGCCAGCAGCGTAGACCCCGGCAGACAGGACTTCTCTGGAAACACCATATATTTT
.	TRBV19	.	TRBJ1-1	CASSRTGNTEAFF	TGTGCCAGTAGTAGGACGGGGAACACTGAAGCTTTCTTT
TRBD2	TRBV7-2	.	TRBJ2-7	CASSYTSGGAILSYEQYF	TGTGCCAGCAGCTACACTAGCGGGGGGGCAATTCTCTCCTACGAGCAGTACTTC
.	TRBV6-6	few	TRBJ1-1	CASSYAQGFEAFF	TGTGCCAGCAGTTACGCCCAGGGATTCGAAGCTTTCTTT
.	TRBV5-4	.	TRBJ1-2	CASSSDRGGYGYTF	TGTGCCAGCAGCTCAGACAGAGGCGGCTATGGCTACACCTTC
.	TRBV9	.	TRBJ2-6	CASSVGGGAGANVLTF	TGTGCCAGCAGCGTAGGAGGAGGGGCTGGGGCCAACGTCCTGACTTTC
.	TRBV19	once	TRBJ1-2	CASSISRVGYTF	TGTGCCAGTAGTATATCCAGGGTTGGCTACACCTTC
TRBD1	TRBV30	few	TRBJ2-4	CAWTLDRVQYF	TGTGCCTGGACACTCGACAGGGTACAGTACTTC
TRBD1	TRBV4-3	few	TRBJ2-1	CASSQDFTGGLNEQFF	TGCGCCAGCAGCCAAGATTTCACAGGGGGCCTCAATGAGCAGTTCTTC
TRBD2	TRBV6-6	.	TRBJ2-3	CASSTTSGGVVDTQYF	TGTGCCAGCAGTACGACTAGCGGGGGGGTTGTAGATACGCAGTATTTT
.	TRBV6-1	.	TRBJ1-3	CASSEYRAGNTIYF	TGTGCCAGCAGTGAATACAGGGCTGGAAACACCATATATTTT
TRBD1	TRBV4-1	once	TRBJ1-1	CASSQSKGQRFTEAFF	TGCGCCAGCAGCCAAAGCAAGGGACAGAGATTCACTGAAGCTTTCTTT
TRBD1	TRBV27	.	TRBJ1-1	CASSWGTELNTEAFF	TGTGCCAGCAGTTGGGGGACAGAACTGAACACTGAAGCTTTCTTT
.	TRBV7-9	.	TRBJ2-1	CASRPPAGPAYNEQFF	TGTGCCAGCAGGCCCCCGGCGGGGCCCGCATACAATGAGCAGTTCTTC
TRBD1	TRBV7-9	.	TRBJ2-3	CASNSGGWADTQYF	TGTGCCAGCAACTCAGGGGGCTGGGCAGATACGCAGTATTTT
TRBD1	TRBV10-3	.	TRBJ2-7	CAISQTGKTGGSYEQYF	TGTGCCATCAGTCAGACAGGGAAAACAGGGGGCTCCTACGAGCAGTACTTC
TRBD1	TRBV2	.	TRBJ2-1	CASSPLTVPGQGMGGVRNEQFF	TGTGCCAGCTCACCACTCACTGTCCCGGGACAGGGGATGGGAGGGGTAAGGAATGAGCAGTTCTTC
TRBD1	TRBV4-2	.	TRBJ1-4	CASSQAPGQGAEKLFF	TGTGCCAGCAGCCAAGCCCCGGGACAGGGAGCGGAAAAACTGTTTTTT